A single sample gave rise to the 20 T cell receptor beta chains below, sequenced in a study of cytomegalovirus exposure and HLA in healthy donors. The PCR employed 60 Vbeta primers together with 13 Jbeta primers. Using immunoSEQ multiplex PCR, the repertoire was profiled, and TCRdb retains in-frame clones only, with some absent. Among around 91,000 clones, more than 75% were seen once, and the ten largest hold over 8.5%. The sequencing sample was made of PBMCs. The source is a man aged 25 to 45 in good health and CMV-seropositive.

This rearrangement joins TRBV19 to TRBJ2-7; 8 positions match TRBD1. In germline, CDR1 is LNHDA, CDR2 SQIVND (reference sequence). After removal of 8 bases from V and 3 bases from J, the junction contained 12 bases not matched to a gene. The CDR3 contains 15 residues. DNA of the CDR3: TGTGCCAGTTCTGAACCCACAGGGGGGCTCTACGAGCAGTACTTC. Translating gives CASSEPTGGLYEQYF.

The J gene is TRBJ2-1, the V gene TRBV28; no definite D call. Germline assignment: CDR1 MDHEN and CDR2 SYDVKM. The V gene lost 7 bases and the J gene lost 4 bases, with 5 bases spanning the gap. CDR3 length: 11 residues. The CDR3, as DNA: TGTGCCAGCAAACAATACAATGAGCAGTTCTTC. This translates into CASKQYNEQFF.

This sequence joins TRBV10-1 and TRBJ2-7; perhaps TRBD1 as D (6 bases). This CDR3 is built from 15 residues. Trimming stripped 2 bases from V and 0 bases from J, with 11 bases between. The germline CDR1 and CDR2 sequences are WNHNN and SYGVQD (reference sequence). The chain's CDR3 is CASSEQTGASYEQYF. The CDR3 DNA is TGCGCCAGCAGTGAGCAGACAGGAGCCTCCTACGAGCAGTACTTC.

This clone has more than one count but fewer than ten. The genes are TRBV5-4 and TRBJ1-2, with 7 bases aligning to TRBD1. Germline CDR1 and CDR2: SGHNT and YYREEE (reference sequence). The J segment lost 4 bases and the V segment lost 2 bases, leaving 14 bases of the junction unmatched. The CDR3 runs 17 residues. CDR3 sequence reads: CASSLVDRRGLSYGYTF. CDR3 DNA sequence: TGTGCCAGCAGCTTAGTGGACAGGAGAGGGCTTAGCTATGGCTACACCTTC.

J is TRBJ2-1 and V is TRBV25-1; 14 nucleotides line up with TRBD2. The CDR3 runs to 18 residues. Germline values: CDR1 MGHDK, CDR2 SYGVNS. After removal of 0 bases from V and 5 bases from J, the junction contained 6 bases not matched to a gene. This CDR3 is CASSEYTRTSGRHNEQFF. CDR3 in DNA: TGTGCCAGCAGTGAATATACCCGGACTAGCGGGAGGCACAATGAGCAGTTCTTC.

V usage is TRBV2 and J usage is TRBJ1-3; no clear D. The CDR3 runs to 14 residues. V was trimmed by 3 bases and J by 0 bases, leaving 6 bases between them. CDR1 SNHLY and CDR2 FYNNEI come from the germline V gene. The CDR3 region has the DNA TGTGCCAGCAGTGACCACTCCTCTGGAAACACCATATATTTT. Its translation: CASSDHSSGNTIYF.

This sequence joins TRBV6-1 and TRBJ1-1; D is possibly TRBD1 (6 bases). This CDR3 has 15 residues. CDR1 and CDR2 (germline): MNHNS, SASEGT. The V end was cut by 2 bases, the J end by 5 bases, with 15 bases between. CDR3 coding DNA: TGTGCCAGCAGTGAAAAGGGGGGGGCTTATACTGAAGCTTTCTTT. Its translation is CASSEKGGAYTEAFF.

This rearrangement joins TRBV19 to TRBJ2-3, with TRBD1 matching over 12 bases. From germline, CDR1 is LNHDA and CDR2 SQIVND (reference sequence). The CDR3 is made up of 18 amino acids. Losses at the gene ends were 7 bases for V and 1 base for J; bases not matched to a gene: 12. The CDR3: CASKKYGTGGVGTDTQYF. The CDR3 DNA is TGTGCCAGTAAAAAATATGGGACAGGGGGCGTCGGCACAGATACGCAGTATTTT.

As to this clone: Mismatch with germline at one junction end may stem from a read error. The J gene is TRBJ1-3, the V gene TRBV7-2, with D unresolved. The CDR3 is 16 residues long. Germline-derived CDR1 and CDR2 are SGHTA and FQGNSA. CDR3 nucleotides: TGTGCCAGCAACTTAGCGCCGGTTCGGGGTGGAAACACCATATATTTT. Its translation is CASNLAPVRGGNTIYF.

The chain combines TRBV6-1 with TRBJ2-1; maybe TRBD2 (6 bases). The V end was cut by 5 bases, the J end by 7 bases, with 15 bases between. This CDR3 has 14 amino acids. CDR1 is MNHNS, CDR2 SASEGT, per germline. The CDR3, as DNA: TGTGCCAGCAGTCTCCTGGCGGGATGGAATGAGCAGTTCTTC. It codes for CASSLLAGWNEQFF.

The CDR3 loop is CASSLAGTGGEKLFF. The CDR3, as DNA: TGTGCCAGCAGCCTCGCCGGGACAGGAGGGGAAAAACTGTTTTTT. The chain combines TRBV7-6 with TRBJ1-4, with TRBD1 identical over 8 bases. This CDR3 spans 15 amino acids. Germline V gene data show CDR1 as SGHVS and CDR2 as FNYEAQ. V lost 5 bases to trimming and J lost 8 bases; unmatched junction nucleotides: 10.

The CDR3 protein is CASRAGQGIYEQYF. CDR3 sequence (DNA): TGTGCCAGCAGAGCGGGACAGGGGATCTACGAGCAGTACTTC. The rearrangement links TRBV6-1 to TRBJ2-7; 10 bases match TRBD1. Germline CDR1 MNHNS, CDR2 SASEGT. This CDR3 has 14 amino acids. J was trimmed by 3 bases and V by 6 bases; bases with no gene match: 5.

This clone was counted once. This sequence joins TRBV7-8 and TRBJ2-1; the match to TRBD2 covers 11 bases. The CDR3 length is 15 residues. With 7 bases clipped from V and 4 bases from J, the junction kept 6 bases outside the gene matches. From germline, CDR1 is SGHVS and CDR2 FQNEAQ. The CDR3, as DNA: TGTGCCAGCAACGCGGGACTAGCGGATTACAATGAGCAGTTCTTC. Protein: CASNAGLADYNEQFF.

The chain employs TRBV5-1 and TRBJ2-5, with 9 bases matching TRBD2. The length of the CDR3 is 14 residues. Trimming cost V 1 base and J 4 bases; bases outside gene matches: 2. Germline loops: CDR1 SGHRS, CDR2 YFSETQ. The CDR3 loop reads CASSLTLAGETQYF. The CDR3 nucleotides read TGCGCCAGCAGCTTGACACTAGCGGGAGAGACCCAGTACTTC.

The chain is built from TRBV4-1 and TRBJ1-3; D possibly corresponds to TRBD1 (5 bases). Trimming took 1 base from V and 4 from J, leaving 17 bases between them. The V gene's germline CDR1 is MGHRA and CDR2 YSYEKL. The CDR3 is 17 amino acids. The DNA of the CDR3 is TGCGCCAGCAGCCAAGCCGACGCGCGGGGGTACGGAAACACCATATATTTT. As protein: CASSQADARGYGNTIYF.

CDR3: CASSSSGRASYNEQFF. The CDR3 DNA follows: TGTGCCAGCAGCTCTAGCGGGAGGGCCTCCTACAATGAGCAGTTCTTC. The chain joins TRBV11-2 to TRBJ2-1; 12 positions match TRBD2. Germline V gene data show CDR1 as SGHAT and CDR2 as FQNNGV. The CDR3 has 16 amino acids. Trimming took 4 bases from V and 0 from J; bases not matched to a gene: 1.

The J gene is TRBJ1-5, the V gene TRBV5-1; D remains unclear. The CDR3 totals 14 residues. Per the germline V gene, CDR1 is SGHRS and CDR2 is YFSETQ. V was trimmed by 2 bases and J by 6 bases, leaving 12 bases between them. The CDR3 loop reads CASSLGTEGQPQHF. The CDR3 DNA sequence: TGCGCCAGCAGCTTAGGCACCGAGGGTCAGCCCCAGCATTTT.

V usage is TRBV28 and J usage is TRBJ1-5; 11 nucleotides line up with TRBD1. The CDR3 length is 13 residues. The germline V gene encodes CDR1 MDHEN and CDR2 SYDVKM. Germline trimming cut 9 bases from V and 2 bases from J; bases unmatched to any gene: 0. The DNA of the CDR3 is TGTGCCAGGGACAGGGGGCGCAATCAGCCCCAGCATTTT. The encoded protein is CARDRGRNQPQHF. The full variable domain, completed using reference TRBV28 and TRBJ1-5, is DVKVTQSSRYLVKRTGEKVFLECVQDMDHENMFWYRQDPGLGLRLIYFSYDVKMKEKGDIPEGYSVSREKKERFSLILESASTNQTSMYLCARDRGRNQPQHFGDGTRLSIL.

The V call is TRBV11-2, the J call TRBJ2-1; TRBD2 aligns across 8 bases. Germline V gene lookup returns CDR1 SGHAT and CDR2 FQNNGV. V shed 4 bases, J shed 5 bases, and the junction held 10 bases outside the gene matches. The CDR3 is 16 residues long. DNA for the CDR3: TGTGCCAGCAGCTCGTCTCTCGGGAGGGGAAACAATGAGCAGTTCTTC. This gives the protein CASSSSLGRGNNEQFF.

The chain joins TRBV27 to TRBJ1-6; TRBD1 is a possible D gene (5 bases). This CDR3 contains 16 residues. CDR1 is MNHEY and CDR2 is SMNVEV in the germline V gene (reference sequence). The V and J ends lost 2 bases and 10 bases respectively, with 18 bases between them. CDR3 loop: CASSLGLGGRGSPLHF. CDR3 bases: TGTGCCAGCAGTTTAGGGTTGGGGGGTCGGGGGTCACCCCTCCACTTT.